Presented here are 30 T cell receptor beta chains from one specimen sequenced in a study of radiotherapy plus CTLA-4 blockade in lung cancer. The repertoire was sequenced with immunoSEQ multiplex PCR; TCRdb's copy has only in-frame clones and lacks some. This sample has roughly 15,000 clones, with roughly two thirds found just once. Material: peripheral blood, obtained from a patient treated with radiotherapy plus ipilimumab. The receptors originated from a human donor with non-small cell lung cancer whose response to radiotherapy plus ipilimumab could not be evaluated.

The V call is TRBV30, the J call TRBJ2-1, with a weak D call TRBD1 (6 bases). Germline CDR1 and CDR2: GTSNPN and SVGIG (reference sequence). The CDR3 consists of 13 residues. V was clipped by 5 bases and J by 2 bases, with 10 bases between them. CDR3 in DNA: TGTGCCTGGTCCCGGGACACCTACAATGAGCAGTTCTTC. Translation gives CAWSRDTYNEQFF. The full variable domain, in which reference TRBV30 and TRBJ2-1 provide the parts outside the CDR3, is SQTIHQWPATLVQPVGSPLSLECTVEGTSNPNLYWYRQAAGRGLQLLFYSVGIGQISSEVPQNLSASRPQDRQFILSSKKLLLSDSGFYLCAWSRDTYNEQFFGPGTRLTVL.

The J gene is TRBJ1-6, the V gene TRBV11-2; no clear D gene. Germline V gene sequence: CDR1 SGHAT, CDR2 FQNNGV. The V and J ends lost 3 bases and 10 bases respectively, with 10 bases between them. This CDR3 region has 13 residues. The CDR3 region has the DNA TGTGCCAGCAGCTTGGTGGAGCGATCACCCCTCCACTTT. Its protein is CASSLVERSPLHF.

The rearrangement links TRBV29-1 to TRBJ1-2, with a possible D match to TRBD1 (6 bases). V was pared by 2 bases and J by 5 bases, with 21 bases between. The germline V gene has CDR1 SQVTM and CDR2 ANQGSEA. The CDR3 is 16 residues long. The CDR3 loop reads CSVEPRGGAVRYGYTF. Written as DNA, the CDR3 is TGCAGCGTTGAACCCCGGGGGGGGGCGGTAAGGTATGGCTACACCTTC.

The J gene is TRBJ1-2, the V gene TRBV28, with a possible D match to TRBD1 (5 bases). Looked up from germline, CDR1 is MDHEN and CDR2 is SYDVKM. CDR3 length: 15 residues. Trimming stripped 2 bases from V and 2 bases from J, with 12 bases between. CDR3 bases: TGTGCCAGCAGTTTAATAGCAGGGTCCAACTATGGCTACACCTTC. It translates to CASSLIAGSNYGYTF.

This clone has a single count. The genes are TRBV5-1 and TRBJ2-1; D possibly corresponds to TRBD1 (6 bases). CDR3 length: 17 amino acids. CDR1 SGHRS and CDR2 YFSETQ come from the germline V gene. V gave up 4 bases and J gave up 5 bases, with 22 bases separating them. The chain's CDR3 is CASSAKLSRDNHNEQFF. DNA for the CDR3: TGCGCCAGCAGCGCAAAACTTTCCCGGGACAACCACAATGAGCAGTTCTTC.

This chain joins TRBV19 and TRBJ1-6; D not resolved. CDR1 and CDR2 from the germline V gene are LNHDA and SQIVND (reference sequence). CDR3 length: 15 amino acids. V was clipped by 0 bases and J by 0 bases, with 3 bases between them. In nucleotides, the CDR3 is TGTGCCAGTAGTATAGAGAGCTCCTATAATTCACCCCTCCACTTT. The encoded protein is CASSIESSYNSPLHF.

This sequence joins TRBV6-1 and TRBJ1-5; D gene unclear. Germline values: CDR1 MNHNS, CDR2 SASEGT. V was pared by 3 bases and J by 5 bases, with 8 bases between. The CDR3 loop spans 13 amino acids. CDR3 residues: CASSEASDQPQHF. CDR3 bases: TGTGCCAGCAGTGAGGCAAGTGATCAGCCCCAGCATTTT.

The chain has TRBV25-1 and TRBJ2-5, with 8 bases that match TRBD1. V dropped 5 bases and J dropped 5; count of bases not matched to a gene: 13. The CDR3 is made up of 16 amino acids. In germline, CDR1 is MGHDK, CDR2 SYGVNS. CDR3 sequence: CASSSTLGQGRETQYF. CDR3 nucleotide sequence: TGTGCCAGCAGTTCGACCCTCGGACAGGGAAGGGAGACCCAGTACTTC. Variable domain in full (rest from reference TRBV25-1 and TRBJ2-5): EADIYQTPRYLVIGTGKKITLECSQTMGHDKMYWYQQDPGMELHLIHYSYGVNSTEKGDLSSESTVSRIRTEHFPLTLESARPSHTSQYLCASSSTLGQGRETQYFGPGTRLLVL.

The rearrangement uses TRBV9 and TRBJ1-1; D may be TRBD1 (5 bases). Germline V gene lookup returns CDR1 SGDLS and CDR2 YYNGEE. V was trimmed by 0 bases and J by 1 base, leaving 16 bases between them. The length of the CDR3 is 17 residues. In DNA form, the CDR3 reads TGTGCCAGCAGCGTAGAACAAGTAGTGGGGCCGAACACTGAAGCTTTCTTT. Translating it yields CASSVEQVVGPNTEAFF.

Only a few counts were recorded for this clone. V and J are TRBV12-5 and TRBJ1-3; D call uncertain. Germline CDR1 LGHNT, CDR2 FRNRAP. V was shortened by 6 bases and J by 13 bases, with 10 bases between the two germline ends. The CDR3 has 10 amino acids. CDR3: CASGTNGIYF. In nucleotides, the CDR3 is TGTGCTAGTGGCACTAACGGAATATATTTT.

This chain uses TRBV2 with TRBJ1-6, with 7 nucleotides matching TRBD1. This CDR3 region has 12 residues. Germline loops: CDR1 SNHLY, CDR2 FYNNEI. V lost 7 bases, J lost 14 bases, and 8 bases stayed unmatched. The CDR3 reads CASTRQGRTLHF. DNA of the CDR3: TGTGCCAGCACCCGACAGGGAAGAACCCTCCACTTT.

This chain links TRBV19 with TRBJ1-2, with a possible D match to TRBD1 (5 bases). The CDR3 consists of 15 residues. Trimming left V 4 bases short and J 4 bases short, with 16 bases between. Per the germline V gene, CDR1 is LNHDA and CDR2 is SQIVND (reference sequence). The CDR3 DNA is TGTGCCAGTAGTAACCACAGGTTCCCCTTCTATGGCTACACCTTC. Encoded protein: CASSNHRFPFYGYTF.

This chain joins TRBV6-5 and TRBJ1-2; 9 bases fit TRBD1. The germline CDR1 and CDR2 sequences are MNHEY and SVGAGI. The CDR3 has 14 residues. Unmatched junction bases numbered 8, after V lost 5 bases and J lost 7 bases. The CDR3 region is CASSRKTGGPGYTF. For the CDR3, the DNA is TGTGCCAGCAGTAGAAAAACAGGGGGCCCTGGCTACACCTTC.

This clone was recorded only once. The chain links TRBV18 to TRBJ1-5; D is unresolved. This CDR3 is built from 14 residues. Germline CDR1 and CDR2: KGHSH and LQKENI. V lost 1 base and J lost 3, with 7 bases in between. The DNA for the CDR3 is TGTGCCAGCTCACCACGGTCAGACAATCAGCCCCAGCATTTT. Translation gives CASSPRSDNQPQHF.

The V and J genes are TRBV13 and TRBJ2-7; D is possibly TRBD2 (7 bases). Trimming pared 6 bases from V and 3 bases from J, leaving 12 bases between. Germline V CDR1 and CDR2: PRHDT, FYEKMQ (reference sequence). The CDR3 covers 13 residues. CDR3 loop: CASRMRGLYEQYF. The CDR3 bases are TGTGCCAGCAGAATGCGGGGGCTCTACGAGCAGTACTTC.

V usage is TRBV10-1 and J usage is TRBJ2-5; TRBD2 matches 8 bases. Germline V gene sequence: CDR1 WNHNN, CDR2 SYGVQD (reference sequence). The ends lost 2 bases at V and 5 bases at J; junction bases unmatched: 10. The CDR3 extends over 16 amino acids. The CDR3, as DNA: TGCGCCAGCAGTGAGATGGTAGCGGGGACTCGGGAGACCCAGTACTTC. Protein sequence: CASSEMVAGTRETQYF.

The chain is built from TRBV5-1 and TRBJ2-5; TRBD1 is a possible D gene (6 bases). Trimming took 6 bases from V and 2 from J, leaving 17 bases between them. CDR3 length equals 15 residues. Germline CDR1 and CDR2: SGHRS and YFSETQ. As DNA, the CDR3 is TGCGCCAGCAAGGTGACAGGTCTACTTCAAGAGACCCAGTACTTC. Its protein product is CASKVTGLLQETQYF.

The gene calls are TRBV6-1 and TRBJ2-7, with 7 bases fitting TRBD1. The V gene end was trimmed by 6 bases and the J gene end by 7 bases; junction bases not matched to a gene: 9. The CDR3 consists of 13 residues. CDR1 and CDR2 (germline): MNHNS, SASEGT. CDR3 protein: CASRPQQGREQYV. CDR3 in DNA: TGTGCCAGCAGGCCTCAACAGGGGAGAGAGCAGTACGTC.

CDR3 nucleotide sequence: TGTGCCAGCAGTTTGCACGATCACGGGAACACTGAAGCTTTCTTT. Amino acids: CASSLHDHGNTEAFF. This sequence joins TRBV27 and TRBJ1-1; D gene ambiguous. Trimming pared 3 bases from V and 1 base from J, leaving 12 bases between. In germline, CDR1 is MNHEY, CDR2 SMNVEV (reference sequence). The CDR3 runs to 15 residues.

V is TRBV7-3 and J is TRBJ2-2; a possible D gene is TRBD2 (6 bases). The CDR3 spans 19 residues. Germline V lookup: CDR1 SGHTA, CDR2 FQGTGA. Trimming shortened V by 0 bases and J by 2 bases, and 19 bases separated the two germline ends. The DNA for the CDR3 is TGTGCCAGCAGCTTAACTGCGCTAGCGAGCCCATTAAACACCGGGGAGCTGTTTTTT. Protein sequence: CASSLTALASPLNTGELFF.

The V gene is TRBV27, the J gene TRBJ1-6; D perhaps matches TRBD1 (5 bases). V lost 8 bases, J lost 0 bases, and 11 bases lay in between. CDR3 length: 15 amino acids. The V gene's germline CDR1 is MNHEY and CDR2 SMNVEV (reference sequence). In nucleotides, the CDR3 is TGTGCCAGCGGACAATGGGGCTCCTATAATTCACCCCTCCACTTT. Its translation is CASGQWGSYNSPLHF.

The rearrangement joins TRBV7-9 to TRBJ1-1, with D possibly TRBD1 on 5 matching bases. Germline CDR1 is SEHNR and CDR2 is FQNEAQ (reference sequence). V lost 5 bases and J lost 1, with 17 bases in between. The CDR3 sequence is 16 residues long. CDR3 amino acids: CASSPRTDRRNTEAFF. The CDR3 region has the DNA TGTGCCAGCAGCCCGAGGACCGACAGAAGGAACACTGAAGCTTTCTTT. Full variable domain (outside the CDR3, taken from reference TRBV7-9 and TRBJ1-1): DTGVSQNPRHKITKRGQNVTFRCDPISEHNRLYWYRQTLGQGPEFLTYFQNEAQLEKSRLLSDRFSAERPKGSFSTLEIQRTEQGDSAMYLCASSPRTDRRNTEAFFGQGTRLTVV.

The V call is TRBV4-1, the J call TRBJ2-5, with D possibly TRBD2 on 6 matching bases. This CDR3 is built from 16 residues. The ends were cut back, 3 bases at V and 5 bases at J, with 19 bases in the middle. The germline gives CDR1 MGHRA, CDR2 YSYEKL. CDR3 loop: CASSQREIGRGETQYF. In nucleotides, the CDR3 is TGCGCCAGCAGCCAGAGAGAAATAGGCCGGGGGGAGACCCAGTACTTC.

The chain joins TRBV18 to TRBJ2-7; a weak D match, TRBD1 (6 bases). Trimming stripped 5 bases from V and 1 base from J, with 9 bases between. Germline loops: CDR1 KGHSH, CDR2 LQKENI. The CDR3 spans 13 residues. The CDR3 is CASSSTGSYEQYF. CDR3 nucleotides: TGTGCCAGCTCATCGACAGGTTCCTACGAGCAGTACTTC.

J is TRBJ1-1 and V is TRBV19, with 12 bases aligning to TRBD1. Germline-derived CDR1 and CDR2 are LNHDA and SQIVND (reference sequence). The CDR3 sequence is 17 residues long. The V segment lost 6 bases and the J segment 6 bases; nucleotides outside the gene matches: 14. The DNA of the CDR3 is TGTGCCAGTAGCTCCGGGACAGGGGGCCAGGGGGGCCCTGAAGCTTTCTTT. This codes for CASSSGTGGQGGPEAFF. The full variable domain, its missing parts supplied by reference TRBV19 and TRBJ1-1, is DGGITQSPKYLFRKEGQNVTLSCEQNLNHDAMYWYRQDPGQGLRLIYYSQIVNDFQKGDIAEGYSVSREKKESFPLTVTSAQKNPTAFYLCASSSGTGGQGGPEAFFGQGTRLTVV.

The chain uses TRBV5-4 and TRBJ1-6; D is perhaps TRBD1 (6 bases). The germline gives CDR1 SGHNT, CDR2 YYREEE (reference sequence). CDR3 length equals 14 residues. Deletions cut 4 bases from V and 5 bases from J, with 10 bases between. The CDR3 DNA reads TGTGCCAGCAGCCAGGACAGCAATAATTCACCCCTCCACTTT. Protein: CASSQDSNNSPLHF.

This clone was seen a handful of times. The J gene is TRBJ1-1, the V gene TRBV6-5; D is perhaps TRBD1 (6 bases). Trimming left V 6 bases short and J 4 bases short, with 18 bases between. There are 15 residues in the CDR3. Germline values: CDR1 MNHEY, CDR2 SVGAGI. Here the CDR3 reads CASSKAGASVTEAFF. CDR3 coding DNA: TGTGCCAGCAGCAAAGCGGGGGCTTCGGTCACTGAAGCTTTCTTT.

This chain links TRBV27 with TRBJ1-1; 9 positions match TRBD1. The CDR3 contains 14 residues. Trimming cost V 3 bases and J 10 bases; bases outside gene matches: 9. Germline V gives CDR1 MNHEY, CDR2 SMNVEV (reference sequence). The CDR3 loop is CASSFNRQGGLAFF. As DNA, the CDR3 is TGTGCCAGCAGTTTCAATAGACAGGGGGGTTTAGCTTTCTTT.

The rearrangement joins TRBV2 to TRBJ2-3, with 7 bases that match TRBD1. Germline V CDR1 and CDR2: SNHLY, FYNNEI. CDR3 size: 13 residues. V lost 10 bases to trimming and J lost 6 bases; unmatched junction nucleotides: 10. This CDR3 reads CANRKQGFDTQYF. CDR3 DNA: TGTGCCAACAGAAAACAGGGGTTTGATACGCAGTATTTT.

The chain employs TRBV7-7 and TRBJ2-5, with 10 bases matching TRBD2. Germline values: CDR1 SSHAT, CDR2 FNYEAQ (reference sequence). J lost 5 bases, V lost 1 base, and 7 bases had no gene match. The CDR3 length is 16 residues. The DNA for the CDR3 is TGTGCCAGCAGCTTAGGTAGCGGGGGGCCGTTTGAGACCCAGTACTTC. It encodes CASSLGSGGPFETQYF.